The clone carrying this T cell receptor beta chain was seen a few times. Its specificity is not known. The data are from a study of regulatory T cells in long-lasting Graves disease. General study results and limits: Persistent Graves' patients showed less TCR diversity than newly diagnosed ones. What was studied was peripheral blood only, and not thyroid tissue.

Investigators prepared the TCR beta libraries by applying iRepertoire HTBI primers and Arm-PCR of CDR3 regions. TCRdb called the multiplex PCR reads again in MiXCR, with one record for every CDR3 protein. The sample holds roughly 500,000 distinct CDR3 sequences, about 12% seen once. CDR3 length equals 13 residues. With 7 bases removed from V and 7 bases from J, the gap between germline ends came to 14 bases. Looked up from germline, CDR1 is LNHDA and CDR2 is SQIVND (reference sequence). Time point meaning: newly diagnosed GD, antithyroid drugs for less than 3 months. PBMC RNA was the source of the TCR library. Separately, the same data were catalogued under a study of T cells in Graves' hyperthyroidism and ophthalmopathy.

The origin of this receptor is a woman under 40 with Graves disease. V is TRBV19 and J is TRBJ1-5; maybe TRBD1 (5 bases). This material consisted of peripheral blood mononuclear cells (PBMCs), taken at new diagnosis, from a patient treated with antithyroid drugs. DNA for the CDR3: TGTGCCAGTATGTTAGGGGAGAGACAGCCCCAGCATTTT. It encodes CASMLGERQPQHF. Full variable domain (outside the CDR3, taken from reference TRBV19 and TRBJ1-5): DGGITQSPKYLFRKEGQNVTLSCEQNLNHDAMYWYRQDPGQGLRLIYYSQIVNDFQKGDIAEGYSVSREKKESFPLTVTSAQKNPTAFYLCASMLGERQPQHFGDGTRLSIL.